By share, the clone carrying this T cell receptor beta chain counts as medium-sized. This table comes from immunoSEQ multiplex PCR, and its TCRdb copy is limited to in-frame clones, with some not included. The data show about 4,800 clones, with approximately 29% seen just once and 12% held by the top ten. The data originate from a study of T cells in localized non-small cell lung cancer. The sample consisted of lung tumor tissue, taken before any cancer treatment. The receptor's source is a male donor at least 60 years old with stage III lung adenocarcinoma.

This chain's CDR3 is CASSTTKLRGELFF. The DNA for the CDR3 is TGTGCCAGCAGCACGACCAAACTCCGGGGGGAGCTGTTTTTT. This chain uses TRBV11-3 with TRBJ2-2; D gene unclear. The ends were cut back, 5 bases at V and 8 bases at J, with 15 bases in the middle. CDR1 SGHNT and CDR2 YENEEA come from the germline V gene. The CDR3 is 14 amino acids.